This T cell receptor beta chain is from a study of cytotoxic CD8 clonotypes in ibrutinib-treated CLL. Across the study: A median roughly twelve months of treatment, range 6 to 36, preceded the collection of response samples.

Using immunoSEQ multiplex PCR, the repertoire was profiled, and TCRdb retains in-frame clones only, with some absent. The table shows 250,000 to 350,000 clones, with around 77% occurring only once. The CDR3 is made up of 12 amino acids. Trimming left V 8 bases short and J 5 bases short, with 12 bases between. The germline V gene has CDR1 MNHEY and CDR2 SMNVEV (reference sequence). This rearrangement joins TRBV27 to TRBJ2-5; D is unresolved. The sequencing here drew on PBMCs, taken at disease progression, from a patient treated with ibrutinib. The receptor was isolated from a human donor with chronic lymphocytic leukemia. This CDR3 reads CASGHMGETQYF. In DNA, the CDR3 is TGTGCCAGCGGGCATATGGGGGAGACCCAGTACTTC.